This T cell receptor (beta chain) was recovered during a study of T cell responses to AZD1222 COVID-19 vaccine. Study-level results: Baseline seropositives among AZD1222 recipients totaled only five or six. The repertoires were collected only after the peak T cell response. In a largely white British group with more females than males, clonal diversity was possibly underestimated.

Only in-frame clones appear in the TCRdb table, and some are missing; sequencing was by immunoSEQ multiplex PCR. The repertoire consists of over 90,000 clones, with 90% occurring once and the leading ten covering 4% to 6%. The trim removed 5 bases at V and 0 bases at J, leaving 8 bases unmatched. Germline CDR1 and CDR2: MNHNY and SVGAGI (reference sequence). This CDR3 has 17 residues. By share of the sample, this clone is medium-sized. Its antigen is not identified. The genes are TRBV6-6 and TRBJ2-3, with 10 bases identical to TRBD2. This TCR came from an adult in good health. Sequencing was performed on peripheral blood, taken on day 0 of AZD1222 vaccination. In nucleotides, the CDR3 is TGTGCCAGCAGTCCGCTAGCGGGGGAGGGAAGCACAGATACGCAGTATTTT. Protein sequence: CASSPLAGEGSTDTQYF.